This entry lists 24 T cell receptor beta chains sequenced from one sample in a study of neurological immune-mediated disorders. From the 5' RACE reads, TCRdb called clonotypes with MiXCR, one entry per CDR3 protein. Counted here are 130,000 or so distinct CDR3 sequences, around 3% occurring once; the ten biggest clones make up 1.3%. Material: PBMCs. The receptors here all came from a woman in her twenties or thirties with multiple sclerosis.

This clonotype was picked up many times. This chain connects TRBV27 to TRBJ2-5, with 8 bases lining up with TRBD1. Trimming took 5 bases from V and 5 from J; bases not matched to a gene: 13. This CDR3 contains 16 residues. Germline assignment: CDR1 MNHEY and CDR2 SMNVEV (reference sequence). The CDR3 DNA sequence: TGTGCCAGCAGTCTCAGTCCCGGGACAGGTTCGGAGACCCAGTACTTC. Translation gives CASSLSPGTGSETQYF.

This clonotype appeared many times. The chain couples TRBV10-3 to TRBJ1-1, with D possibly TRBD1 on 5 matching bases. V lost 6 bases and J lost 5, with 13 bases in between. CDR3 length: 13 amino acids. Germline-derived CDR1 and CDR2 are ENHRY and SYGVKD. The CDR3 protein is CAIRQQGGTEAFF. The CDR3, as DNA: TGTGCCATCAGGCAGCAGGGAGGGACTGAAGCTTTCTTT.

This clonotype was recorded many times. In DNA, the CDR3 is TGTGCCATCAGTGCTGGAACCGGGACTAGCGGGAGCACAGATACGCAGTATTTT. Its translation is CAISAGTGTSGSTDTQYF. This chain joins TRBV10-3 and TRBJ2-3, with 12 positions matching TRBD2. J lost 0 bases, V lost 4 bases, and 8 bases had no gene match. The germline CDR1 and CDR2 sequences are ENHRY and SYGVKD. The CDR3 covers 18 residues.

In its sample, this clonotype was seen many times. The chain carries TRBV20-1 and TRBJ2-7, with D perhaps TRBD2 (5 bases). V lost 5 bases and J 7 bases, leaving 15 bases between the germline ends. The V gene's germline CDR1 is DFQATT and CDR2 SNEGSKA (reference sequence). The CDR3 totals 12 residues. Here the CDR3 reads CSAGRGTREQYF. The CDR3 DNA sequence: TGCAGTGCTGGACGGGGAACTCGGGAGCAGTACTTC.

This clonotype appeared many times. This chain joins TRBV6-5 and TRBJ1-4; 8 bases line up with TRBD1. V lost 2 bases and J lost 8; bases outside the gene matches: 7. The CDR3 runs to 15 residues. Germline V gives CDR1 MNHEY, CDR2 SVGAGI. DNA of the CDR3: TGTGCCAGCAGTTACGGAGGGGCAGGGGGCGAAAAACTGTTTTTT. This sequence encodes CASSYGGAGGEKLFF.

A few counts support this clonotype. The CDR3 region is CASSLYGGTDTQYF. CDR3 DNA sequence: TGTGCCAGCAGCTTGTACGGGGGCACAGATACGCAGTATTTT. The J gene is TRBJ2-3, the V gene TRBV5-4, with D perhaps matching TRBD2 (5 bases). The germline V and J ends were trimmed by 1 base and 1 base, with 7 bases remaining between them. CDR3 length: 14 residues. Germline CDR1 is SGHNT and CDR2 is YYREEE (reference sequence).

This clonotype was found many times. The chain is built from TRBV7-2 and TRBJ2-1, with 8 bases identical to TRBD2. After removal of 6 bases from V and 8 bases from J, the junction contained 12 bases not matched to a gene. Germline loops: CDR1 SGHTA, CDR2 FQGNSA. The CDR3 totals 15 residues. CDR3 nucleotide sequence: TGTGCCAGCAGACCCATAGCGGGGCCGGCGGATGAGCAGTTCTTC. Protein sequence: CASRPIAGPADEQFF.

This clonotype has a count of ten or more. The chain links TRBV20-1 to TRBJ2-7; 8 bases line up with TRBD2. Germline values: CDR1 DFQATT, CDR2 SNEGSKA (reference sequence). The J segment lost 2 bases and the V segment lost 5 bases, leaving 8 bases of the junction unmatched. CDR3 length equals 14 residues. The CDR3 here is CSAHRGGGTYEQYF. DNA for the CDR3: TGCAGTGCTCATAGGGGCGGGGGGACCTACGAGCAGTACTTC.

The sample holds many counts of this clonotype. The chain couples TRBV12-3 or TRBV12-4 to TRBJ2-1; D is perhaps TRBD1 or TRBD2 (6 bases each). CDR3 size: 16 residues. The V and J ends lost 7 bases and 2 bases respectively, with 18 bases between them. CDR3 sequence (DNA): TGTGCCAGCACCCCCGGGGGCGGGCGGGCCTACAATGAGCAGTTCTTC. Protein: CASTPGGGRAYNEQFF.

The chain carries TRBV2 and TRBJ2-7; no reliable D call. With 6 bases removed from V and 12 bases from J, the gap between germline ends came to 18 bases. Germline CDR1 reads SNHLY; CDR2 reads FYNNEI. This CDR3 has 12 amino acids. CDR3 residues: CASSPSQLTWYF. The CDR3, as DNA: TGTGCCAGCAGCCCCTCACAATTAACCTGGTACTTC.

A remark on this clonotype: A read error may account for a junction end that differs from germline. V and J are TRBV3-1 and TRBJ2-7; D is ambiguous. CDR1 and CDR2 (germline): LGHDT, YNNKEL (reference sequence). The CDR3 covers 12 residues. The CDR3 DNA reads TGTGACAGCAGCAAAGGGACCTACGAGCAGTACTTC. Amino acids: CDSSKGTYEQYF.

This clonotype was recorded many times. The chain has TRBV7-2 and TRBJ2-3, with a tentative D call TRBD2 (7 bases). V was shortened by 2 bases and J by 4 bases, with 13 bases between the two germline ends. Germline CDR1 and CDR2: SGHTA and FQGNSA. CDR3 length equals 15 residues. The CDR3 here is CASSLQAGASDTQYF. The CDR3 bases are TGTGCCAGCAGCTTACAGGCGGGGGCATCAGATACGCAGTATTTT.

This clonotype was counted many times. V is TRBV11-2 and J is TRBJ1-5; D gene unclear. The CDR3 sequence is 14 residues long. Trimming left V 1 base short and J 2 bases short, with 6 bases between. Germline CDR1 reads SGHAT; CDR2 reads FQNNGV. CDR3 residues: CASSLAGGNQPQHF. The CDR3 nucleotides are TGTGCCAGCAGCTTAGCAGGTGGCAATCAGCCCCAGCATTTT.

This sequence joins TRBV20-1 and TRBJ2-7, with 12 bases matching TRBD2. The CDR3 consists of 14 residues. V gave up 4 bases and J gave up 1 base; unmatched junction bases: 2. Germline CDR1 DFQATT, CDR2 SNEGSKA (reference sequence). CDR3 DNA: TGCAGTGCTAAACTAGCGGGAGGTTCCTACGAGCAGTACTTC. As protein: CSAKLAGGSYEQYF.

In this sample, this clonotype turned up many times. The chain combines TRBV20-1 with TRBJ1-6; TRBD1 matches 7 bases. The CDR3 length is 13 residues. CDR1 and CDR2 from the germline V gene are DFQATT and SNEGSKA (reference sequence). After removal of 0 bases from V and 7 bases from J, the junction contained 0 bases not matched to a gene. CDR3: CSARDRGNSPLHF. The CDR3 DNA is TGCAGTGCTAGAGACAGGGGGAATTCACCCCTCCACTTT.

This clonotype was detected ten times or more. The genes are TRBV4-3 and TRBJ1-1, with TRBD1 as a possible D gene (6 bases). Germline assignment: CDR1 LGHNA and CDR2 YSLEER. V gave up 3 bases and J gave up 6 bases, with 14 bases separating them. The CDR3 spans 14 residues. The CDR3 reads CASSHLQGRPEAFF. CDR3 DNA: TGCGCCAGCAGCCACCTCCAGGGGCGGCCTGAAGCTTTCTTT.

The rearrangement links TRBV30 to TRBJ2-1, with TRBD2 matching over 11 bases. V lost 4 bases, J lost 7 bases, and 9 bases stayed unmatched. The CDR3 is 15 residues long. Germline V gene lookup returns CDR1 GTSNPN and CDR2 SVGIG (reference sequence). In DNA, the CDR3 is TGTGCCTGGACCTCCGGGACTAGCGGTTCGAATGAGCAGTTCTTC. Its protein is CAWTSGTSGSNEQFF. The full variable domain, with the rest looked up from reference TRBV30 and TRBJ2-1, is SQTIHQWPATLVQPVGSPLSLECTVEGTSNPNLYWYRQAAGRGLQLLFYSVGIGQISSEVPQNLSASRPQDRQFILSSKKLLLSDSGFYLCAWTSGTSGSNEQFFGPGTRLTVL.

On this clonotype: A much larger clonotype is one base distant, so this may be a read error. The chain couples TRBV5-1 to TRBJ1-5; perhaps TRBD1 as D (6 bases). Germline V gene sequence: CDR1 SGHRS, CDR2 YFSETQ. Trimming took off 4 bases at V and 2 bases at J, with 13 bases between the two ends. The length of the CDR3 is 15 residues. The CDR3 sequence is CASSEGRGRNQPQHF. The CDR3 DNA reads as TGCGCCAGCAGCGAGGGACGGGGGCGCAATCAGCCCCAGCATTTT.

This clonotype was seen many times. The chain is built from TRBV20-1 and TRBJ2-1; 13 nucleotides line up with TRBD2. Germline CDR1 is DFQATT and CDR2 is SNEGSKA (reference sequence). Trimming cost V 3 bases and J 9 bases; bases outside gene matches: 8. The length of the CDR3 is 15 residues. CDR3 protein: CSASGTSGIRSEQFF. For the CDR3, the DNA is TGCAGTGCTAGCGGGACTAGCGGGATTCGAAGTGAGCAGTTCTTC.

At least ten counts were recorded for this clonotype. The chain is built from TRBV5-5 and TRBJ1-2, with D possibly being TRBD1 (5 bases). Germline V gene lookup returns CDR1 SGHKS and CDR2 YYEKEE (reference sequence). V lost 4 bases, J lost 5 bases, and 9 bases lay in between. The CDR3 runs 12 residues. The CDR3 sequence is CASSGRDYGYTF. Here the CDR3 DNA reads TGTGCCAGCAGCGGCAGGGATTATGGCTACACCTTC.

This clonotype has at least ten counts. This chain links TRBV20-1 with TRBJ2-1, with 8 bases matching TRBD2. CDR1 DFQATT and CDR2 SNEGSKA come from the germline V gene (reference sequence). The V segment lost 3 bases and the J segment 4 bases; nucleotides outside the gene matches: 5. The CDR3 is 14 amino acids. The CDR3 sequence: CSASQLAAYNEQFF. As DNA, the CDR3 is TGCAGTGCTAGTCAACTAGCGGCTTACAATGAGCAGTTCTTC.

Ten or more counts support this clonotype. V usage is TRBV6-2 or TRBV6-3 and J usage is TRBJ2-1; TRBD2 might be the D (6 bases). Trimming took 4 bases from V and 9 from J, leaving 19 bases between them. CDR1 MNHEY and CDR2 SVGEGT come from the germline V gene. This CDR3 region has 15 residues. CDR3 bases: TGTGCCAGCAGTTTTCGGGAGTATGATTATGGTGAGCAGTTCTTC. Translating it yields CASSFREYDYGEQFF.

At least ten counts were recorded for this clonotype. The chain links TRBV15 to TRBJ1-2; D call uncertain. Germline-derived CDR1 and CDR2 are LNHNV and YYDKDF (reference sequence). The CDR3 is made up of 12 amino acids. Between the trimmed V and J ends, which lost 3 bases and 5 bases, there was a span of 7 bases. CDR3 sequence: CATSSEKYGYTF. CDR3 DNA sequence: TGTGCCACCAGCAGTGAAAAGTATGGCTACACCTTC.

This clonotype was counted at least ten times. The V gene is TRBV7-6, the J gene TRBJ1-4; no definite D call. CDR1 and CDR2 (germline): SGHVS, FNYEAQ. Trimming pared 2 bases from V and 5 bases from J, leaving 15 bases between. This CDR3 region has 16 residues. The DNA of the CDR3 is TGTGCCAGCAGCTTAACTGGGTCCCGGCCGAATGAAAAACTGTTTTTT. Translating it yields CASSLTGSRPNEKLFF.